This TCR beta chain was observed in a study of Ad26.COV2.S vaccination and SARS-CoV-2 variants. Study in general: In the study, Ad26.COV2.S was injected intramuscularly once, or twice 56 days apart.

As concerns this clone: Its antigen is not known.

Germline lookup yields CDR1 SGHTS and CDR2 YDEGEE. The germline V and J ends were trimmed by 5 bases and 9 bases, with 13 bases remaining between them. This CDR3 is 12 amino acids long. Clones were sequenced by immunoSEQ multiplex PCR, and TCRdb holds only the in-frame ones, with some missing. Seen here are some 520,000 clones, around nine tenths observed once, and the top ten hold 10% to 15%. Indicated treatment: some 20 received Ad26.COV2.S at low or high dose, single or two shots; roughly 5 received placebo; per-sample allocation not given. Collection of samples fell on day 63 after the first vaccine or placebo injection. Adults aged 18-55 years in Boston included the donor. Points from the study as a whole: Compared with placebo recipients, vaccine recipients had higher spike-specific TCR breadth. Breadth and depth estimates from TCRs may understate total T cell responses.

The V and J genes are TRBV5-8 and TRBJ2-3; D is unresolved. Sequenced here: peripheral blood, sampled in a trial of Ad26.COV2.S vaccine versus placebo. The sequence derives from a person aged 18 to 65 who received the Ad26.COV2.S COVID-19 vaccine or a placebo. CDR3 sequence reads: CASRSPRLTQYF. CDR3 DNA: TGTGCCAGCAGAAGCCCAAGATTGACGCAGTATTTT.